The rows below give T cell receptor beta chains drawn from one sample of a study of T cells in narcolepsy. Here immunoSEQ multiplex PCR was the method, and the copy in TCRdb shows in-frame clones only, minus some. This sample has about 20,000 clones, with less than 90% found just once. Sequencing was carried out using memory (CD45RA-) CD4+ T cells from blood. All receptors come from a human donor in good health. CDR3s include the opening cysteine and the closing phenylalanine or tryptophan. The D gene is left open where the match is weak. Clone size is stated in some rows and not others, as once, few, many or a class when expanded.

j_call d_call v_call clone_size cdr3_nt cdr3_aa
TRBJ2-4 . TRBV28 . TGTGCCAGCAGCGCCCCCTCGCCGGGGAGCATTCAGTACTTC CASSAPSPGSIQYF
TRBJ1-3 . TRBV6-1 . TGTGCCAGCGGGGGTCTCTCTGGAAACACCATATATTTT CASGGLSGNTIYF
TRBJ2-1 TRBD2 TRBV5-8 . TGTGCCAGCAGCCCACCGCCCGGGACTAGCGGGCTCCATGAGCAGTTCTTC CASSPPPGTSGLHEQFF
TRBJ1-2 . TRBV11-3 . TGTGCCATCCCCCATCTCCTCTATGGCTACACCTTC CAIPHLLYGYTF
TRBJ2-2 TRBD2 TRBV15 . TGTGCCACCAGCAGTATCCCGGGACTAGCGGGGTCCGGGGAGCTGTTTTTT CATSSIPGLAGSGELFF
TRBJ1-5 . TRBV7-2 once TGTGCCAGCAGCTTAGTAGGGGGGGACCGTCAGCCCCAGCATTTT CASSLVGGDRQPQHF
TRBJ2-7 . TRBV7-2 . TGTGCCAGCAGCAAATATACCTACGAGCAGTACTTC CASSKYTYEQYF
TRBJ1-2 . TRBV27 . TGTGCCAGCAGTTTCTCATCACAGGGCAGCTATGGCTACACCTTC CASSFSSQGSYGYTF
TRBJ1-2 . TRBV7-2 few TGTGCCAGCAGCTTAGACGGTTGGGGCTACACCTTC CASSLDGWGYTF
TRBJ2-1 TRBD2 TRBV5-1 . TGCGCCAGCAGCCCAACCCATAGCGGGAGCACCAATGAGCAGTTCTTC CASSPTHSGSTNEQFF
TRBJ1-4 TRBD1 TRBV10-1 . TGCGCCAACCAATACCGGGACAGCCTCGCCCGGGGTGAAAAACTGTTTTTT CANQYRDSLARGEKLFF
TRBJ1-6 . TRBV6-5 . TGTGCCAGCAGTCAGCAAGGTCAGGAGTCACCCCTCCACTTT CASSQQGQESPLHF
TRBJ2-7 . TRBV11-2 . TGTGCCAGCAGCTTCGGGGGAACCTACGAGCAGTACTTC CASSFGGTYEQYF